Given below is one T cell receptor beta chain in context. Other DNA sequences in the same sample also yield this CDR3. TCRdb keeps only in-frame clones here, not all; method: immunoSEQ multiplex PCR. The table records just over 2,000,000 clones, 95% of them present only once. This sample is drawn from a study of shared clonotypes between healthy human individuals. The CDR3 is 14 amino acids. Trimming stripped 3 bases from V and 7 bases from J, with 13 bases between. Germline V lookup: CDR1 MDHEN, CDR2 SYDVKM. Subsets obtained from CD4+ cells comprised CD45RA+ naive and CD45RA-negative memory cells. Source material: naive CD4+ T cells sorted from blood. Regarding subset: CD45RA+ positively selected. The rearrangement joins TRBV28 to TRBJ1-5; D might be TRBD1 (6 bases). The clonotype comes from a man younger than 35 in good health. CDR3 sequence (DNA): TGTGCCAGCAGTTTTGCGGGGGGCGGGCAGCCCCAGCATTTT. It yields the protein CASSFAGGGQPQHF. Using reference TRBV28 and TRBJ1-5 for the parts outside the CDR3, the full variable domain is DVKVTQSSRYLVKRTGEKVFLECVQDMDHENMFWYRQDPGLGLRLIYFSYDVKMKEKGDIPEGYSVSREKKERFSLILESASTNQTSMYLCASSFAGGGQPQHFGDGTRLSIL.